The sequence of this T cell receptor beta chain was determined in a study of blood T cell repertoires in COVID-19 (dated by TCRdb to the early 2020s). Study-level background: The collaborator samples originated in the United States, Italy and Spain and spanned the acute and convalescent phases of COVID-19. The material from the prospective study consisted of cDNA or gDNA derived from T cells, B-cell-depleted T cells, or PBMCs. Subjects who had been exposed to COVID-19, were actively infected with it, or had recovered from it provided the deeply sampled blood TCRbeta repertoires that made up the dataset. A freely available public database, intended as a resource for researchers studying the immune response to SARS-CoV-2, is where the repertoires were released. Samples came from the ongoing ImmuneRACE study (first 160 participants) plus 1,254 subjects from 6 global collaborators. A de-identified subject ID, COVID-19 status, age in years and sex were almost always included in the sample metadata. HLA class I and class II types, where available, came from metadata supplied by the sample provider rather than from assay-based typing. Overall study results and their limits: How much clinical and demographic metadata was included differed by source and by participant, and the metadata was provided uncurated.

Collaborating institutions collected whole blood in K2EDTA tubes following their own protocols. For TCRbeta analysis, collaborators shipped samples as frozen whole blood, isolated PBMCs, or DNA extracted from either of those sample types. Germline trimming amounts to 4 bases on V and 2 bases on J, with 5 as the count of junction bases outside the gene matches. Reading from cysteine to phenylalanine, the CDR3 counts 14 amino acids. Just CDR3 DNA is preserved here, 42 bases in frame from base 1. The germline V gene encodes CDR1 LGHDT and CDR2 YNNKEL (reference sequence). Concerning this clone itself: Its antigen target is currently unknown. Qualities for individual bases were not recorded, and no much larger clone is one base off.

The immunoSEQ Assay, a bias-controlled multiplex PCR, was used to amplify TCRbeta CDR3 regions from genomic DNA. The paper's processing steps were these. Within the assay, amplification of reference gene primers was used to estimate how many nucleated cells each sample contained. To quantify the absolute abundance of each unique TCRbeta CDR3 rearrangement, sequence reads were collapsed and filtered. For each sample, productive Simpson clonality was calculated as the square root of Simpson's diversity index over productive rearrangements. Drawn from immuneACCESS, this table holds only the in-frame rearrangements with V and J called that TCRdb kept. Clones are partly lost; checked studies trace under half to an unresolved V gene and leave the rest unexplained. V and J calls and clone size are given by that table; D and trimming were obtained from the DNA. In this sample the table shows approximately 75,000 clones, 82% of which occur a single time. 7% to 9% of the sample is held by the ten biggest clonotypes.

The TCR originated in a human donor in a cohort sampled during active COVID-19. What was sequenced was peripheral blood. This receptor chain uses TRBV3-1 (or the pseudogene TRBV3-2) and TRBJ2-7; TRBD1 aligns with 7 central bases. The CDR3 region has the sequence CASSRDSVTYEQYF. The DNA is TGTGCCAGCAGCCGGGACAGCGTAACCTACGAGCAGTACTTC.